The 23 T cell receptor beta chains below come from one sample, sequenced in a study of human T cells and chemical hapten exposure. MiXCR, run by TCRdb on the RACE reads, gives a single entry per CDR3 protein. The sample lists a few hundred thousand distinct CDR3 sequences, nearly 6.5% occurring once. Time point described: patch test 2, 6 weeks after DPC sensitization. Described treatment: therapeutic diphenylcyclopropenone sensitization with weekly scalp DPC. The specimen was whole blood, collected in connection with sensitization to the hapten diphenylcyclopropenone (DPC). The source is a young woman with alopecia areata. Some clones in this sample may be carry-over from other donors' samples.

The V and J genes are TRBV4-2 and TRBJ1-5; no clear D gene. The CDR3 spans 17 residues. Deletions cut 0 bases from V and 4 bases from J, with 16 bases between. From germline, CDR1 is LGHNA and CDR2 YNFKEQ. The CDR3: CASSQDPGLTGNQPQHF. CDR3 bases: TGTGCCAGCAGCCAAGATCCCGGGCTGACTGGGAATCAGCCCCAGCATTTT.

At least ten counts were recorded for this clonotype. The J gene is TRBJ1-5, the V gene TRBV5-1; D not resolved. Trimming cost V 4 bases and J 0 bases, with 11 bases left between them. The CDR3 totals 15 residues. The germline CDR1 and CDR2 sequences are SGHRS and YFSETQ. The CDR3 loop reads CASSPGLFSNQPQHF. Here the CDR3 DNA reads TGCGCCAGCAGCCCAGGACTCTTTAGCAATCAGCCCCAGCATTTT.

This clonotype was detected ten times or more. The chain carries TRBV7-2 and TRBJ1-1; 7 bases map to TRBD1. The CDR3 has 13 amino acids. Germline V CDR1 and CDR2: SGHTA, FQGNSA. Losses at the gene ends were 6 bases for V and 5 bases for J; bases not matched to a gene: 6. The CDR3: CASRTQGRTEAFF. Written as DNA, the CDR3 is TGTGCCAGCAGGACACAGGGGCGGACTGAAGCTTTCTTT.

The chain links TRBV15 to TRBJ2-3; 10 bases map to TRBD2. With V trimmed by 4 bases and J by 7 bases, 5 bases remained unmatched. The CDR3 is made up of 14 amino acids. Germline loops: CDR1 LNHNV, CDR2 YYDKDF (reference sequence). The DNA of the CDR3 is TGTGCCACCAGCACCCGGACTAGCGGAAATACGCAGTATTTT. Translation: CATSTRTSGNTQYF.

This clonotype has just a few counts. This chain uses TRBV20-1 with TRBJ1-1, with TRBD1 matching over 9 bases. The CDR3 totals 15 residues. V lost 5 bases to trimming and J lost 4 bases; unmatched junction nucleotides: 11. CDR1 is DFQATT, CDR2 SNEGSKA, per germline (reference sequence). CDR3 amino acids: CSAVPAGTGSTEAFF. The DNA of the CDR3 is TGCAGTGCTGTACCTGCCGGGACAGGGTCCACTGAAGCTTTCTTT.

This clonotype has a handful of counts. CDR3 region: CASSYGQEYEQYF. As DNA, the CDR3 is TGTGCCAGCAGTTACGGGCAGGAATACGAGCAGTACTTC. This rearrangement joins TRBV6-6 to TRBJ2-7, with unresolved D. This CDR3 spans 13 amino acids. Trimming took off 2 bases at V and 4 bases at J, with 9 bases between the two ends. Germline CDR1 reads MNHNY; CDR2 reads SVGAGI (reference sequence).

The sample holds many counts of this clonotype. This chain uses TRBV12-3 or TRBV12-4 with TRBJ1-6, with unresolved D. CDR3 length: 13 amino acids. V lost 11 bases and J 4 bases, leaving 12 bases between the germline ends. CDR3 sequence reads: CASRVSYNSPLHF. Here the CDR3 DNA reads TGTGCCTCACGGGTATCTTATAATTCACCCCTCCACTTT.

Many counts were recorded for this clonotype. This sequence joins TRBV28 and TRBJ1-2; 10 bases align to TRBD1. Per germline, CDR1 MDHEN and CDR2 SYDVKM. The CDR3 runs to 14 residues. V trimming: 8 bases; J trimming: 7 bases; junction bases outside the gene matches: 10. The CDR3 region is CASFSGTGVRGYTF. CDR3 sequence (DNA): TGTGCCAGCTTCTCCGGGACAGGGGTACGTGGCTACACCTTC.

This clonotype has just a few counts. The chain's CDR3 is CASSLGHPDTGELFF. The DNA for the CDR3 is TGTGCCAGCAGTCTGGGACATCCCGACACCGGGGAGCTGTTTTTT. This chain links TRBV12-3 or TRBV12-4 with TRBJ2-2, with a weak D call TRBD1 (6 bases). V was trimmed by 5 bases and J by 3 bases, leaving 13 bases between them. The CDR3 totals 15 residues.

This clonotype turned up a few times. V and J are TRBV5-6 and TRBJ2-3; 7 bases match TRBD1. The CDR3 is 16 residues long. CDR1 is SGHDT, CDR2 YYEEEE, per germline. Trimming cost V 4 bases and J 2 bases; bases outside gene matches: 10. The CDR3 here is CASSLLRTGNTDTQYF. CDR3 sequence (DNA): TGTGCCAGCAGCCTCCTCCGGACAGGAAACACAGATACGCAGTATTTT.

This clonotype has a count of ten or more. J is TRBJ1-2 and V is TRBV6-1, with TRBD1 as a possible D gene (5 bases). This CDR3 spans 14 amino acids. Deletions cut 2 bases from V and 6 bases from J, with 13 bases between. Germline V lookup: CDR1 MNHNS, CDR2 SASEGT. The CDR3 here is CASSERQGLDGYTF. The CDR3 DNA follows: TGTGCCAGCAGTGAAAGGCAGGGCCTGGATGGCTACACCTTC.

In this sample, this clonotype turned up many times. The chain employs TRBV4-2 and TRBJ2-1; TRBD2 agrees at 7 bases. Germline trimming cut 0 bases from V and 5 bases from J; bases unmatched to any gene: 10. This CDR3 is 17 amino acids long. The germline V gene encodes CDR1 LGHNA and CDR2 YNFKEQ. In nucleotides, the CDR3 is TGTGCCAGCAGCCAAGATAGGAGAGCGGGGTATCACAATGAGCAGTTCTTC. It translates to CASSQDRRAGYHNEQFF.

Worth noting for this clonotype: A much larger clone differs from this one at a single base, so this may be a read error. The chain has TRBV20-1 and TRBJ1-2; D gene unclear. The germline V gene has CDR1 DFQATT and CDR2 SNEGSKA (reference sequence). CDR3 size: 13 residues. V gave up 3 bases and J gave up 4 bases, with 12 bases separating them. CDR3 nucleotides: TGCAGTGCTAGGGATCTGTTCGGCTATGGCTACACCTTC. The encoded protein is CSARDLFGYGYTF.

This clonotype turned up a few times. CDR3 DNA sequence: TGTGCCATCAGTGGGGGACTAGCTTACGAGCAGTACTTC. The encoded protein is CAISGGLAYEQYF. V gene TRBV10-3 combines with J gene TRBJ2-7; 9 bases map to TRBD2. The germline gives CDR1 ENHRY, CDR2 SYGVKD. V lost 4 bases, J lost 4 bases, and 2 bases stayed unmatched. The CDR3 extends over 13 amino acids.

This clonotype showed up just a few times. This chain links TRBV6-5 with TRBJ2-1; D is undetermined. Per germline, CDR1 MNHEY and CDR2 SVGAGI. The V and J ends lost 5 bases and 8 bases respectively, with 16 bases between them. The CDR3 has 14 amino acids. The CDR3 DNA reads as TGTGCCAGCAGTCGGTCTGGGGTTTGGGATGAGCAGTTCTTC. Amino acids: CASSRSGVWDEQFF.

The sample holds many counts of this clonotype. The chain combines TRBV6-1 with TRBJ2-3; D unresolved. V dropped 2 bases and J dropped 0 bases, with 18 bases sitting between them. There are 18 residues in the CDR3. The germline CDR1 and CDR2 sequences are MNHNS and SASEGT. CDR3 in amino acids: CASSEFGPLEVSTDTQYF. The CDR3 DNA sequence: TGTGCCAGCAGTGAATTCGGACCTCTTGAAGTTAGCACAGATACGCAGTATTTT.

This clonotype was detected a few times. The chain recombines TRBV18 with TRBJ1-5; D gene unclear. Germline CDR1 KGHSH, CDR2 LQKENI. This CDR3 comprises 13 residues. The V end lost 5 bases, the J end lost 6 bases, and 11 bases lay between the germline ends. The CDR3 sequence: CASSDGEIQPQHF. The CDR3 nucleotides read TGTGCCAGCTCAGACGGTGAGATTCAGCCCCAGCATTTT.

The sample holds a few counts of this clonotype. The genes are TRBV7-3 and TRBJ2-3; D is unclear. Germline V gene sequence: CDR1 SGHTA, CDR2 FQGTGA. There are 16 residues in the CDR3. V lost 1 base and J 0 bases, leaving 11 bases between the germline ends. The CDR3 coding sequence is TGTGCCAGCAGCTTAAAGGCGGCCCGAAGCACAGATACGCAGTATTTT. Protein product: CASSLKAARSTDTQYF.

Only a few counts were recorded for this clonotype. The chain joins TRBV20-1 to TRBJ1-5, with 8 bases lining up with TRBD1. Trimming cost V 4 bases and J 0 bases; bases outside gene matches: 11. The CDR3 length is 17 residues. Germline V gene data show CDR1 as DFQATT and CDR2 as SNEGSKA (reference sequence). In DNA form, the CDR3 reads TGCAGTGCTAATACCCGGACAGGGACAAGTAGCAATCAGCCCCAGCATTTT. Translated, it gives CSANTRTGTSSNQPQHF.

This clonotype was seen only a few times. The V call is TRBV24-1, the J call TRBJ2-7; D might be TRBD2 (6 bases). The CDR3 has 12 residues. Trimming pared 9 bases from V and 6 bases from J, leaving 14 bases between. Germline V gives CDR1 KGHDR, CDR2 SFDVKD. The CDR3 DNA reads TGTGCCACCCTTCTGGAGGGTGGCGAGCAGTACTTC. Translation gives CATLLEGGEQYF.

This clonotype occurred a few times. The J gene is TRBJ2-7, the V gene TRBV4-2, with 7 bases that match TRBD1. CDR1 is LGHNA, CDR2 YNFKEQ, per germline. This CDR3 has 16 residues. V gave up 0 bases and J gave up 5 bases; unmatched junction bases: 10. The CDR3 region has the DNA TGTGCCAGCAGCCAAGAAGGAGACAGGGTCATTAACGAGCAGTACTTC. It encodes CASSQEGDRVINEQYF.

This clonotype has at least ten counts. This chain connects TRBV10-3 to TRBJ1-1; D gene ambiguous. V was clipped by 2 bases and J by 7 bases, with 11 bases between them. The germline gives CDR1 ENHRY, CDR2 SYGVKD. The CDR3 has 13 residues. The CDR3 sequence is CAISERTAYEAFF. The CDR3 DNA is TGTGCCATCAGTGAGCGGACGGCCTATGAAGCTTTCTTT.

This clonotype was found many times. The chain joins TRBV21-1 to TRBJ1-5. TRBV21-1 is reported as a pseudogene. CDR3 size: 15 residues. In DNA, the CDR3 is TGTGCCAGCAGCAAAGGAGGATATAGCAATCAGCCCCAGCATTTT. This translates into CASSKGGYSNQPQHF.